The clone carrying this T cell receptor beta chain is medium-sized (0.01 to 0.1%) by frequency. Its antigen remains unidentified. The read ends 3 residues before the CDR3 terminus; that terminus is restored from the germline J gene. Other DNA sequences in the sample encode the same CDR3. Profiling relied on immunoSEQ multiplex PCR, and the TCRdb table lists in-frame clones only, not all of them. The sample table sets out several thousand clones. The data are from a study of T cell clonality in common variable immunodeficiency. Study results and caveats: What drives increased CVID clonality needs T cell subpopulation sequencing. Common variable immunodeficiency TCR beta sequences reportedly had fewer deletions and N-nucleotide insertions.

The CDR3 runs to 12 residues. The V segment lost 6 bases and the J segment 5 bases; nucleotides outside the gene matches: 6. Germline assignment: CDR1 DFQATT and CDR2 SNEGSKA (reference sequence). The TCR comes from a human donor with common variable immunodeficiency. The sequencing input was peripheral blood mononuclear cells. This sequence joins TRBV20-1 and TRBJ2-5; TRBD2 aligns across 7 bases. The CDR3 spells CSATGGSETQYF. The DNA read from the CDR3 is TGCAGTGCGACGGGGGGTTCGGAGACC.